These T cell receptor beta chains were read from a single sample in a study of T cell responses to AZD1222 COVID-19 vaccine. The table came from immunoSEQ multiplex PCR; TCRdb's copy has only in-frame clones and leaves some out. The profile shows around 140,000 clones, more than 90% of them singletons. This sample comprised peripheral blood, obtained 28 days after the second AZD1222 dose. The receptors originated from an adult who received the AZD1222 COVID-19 vaccine. CDR3s include the opening cysteine and the closing phenylalanine or tryptophan. The order of the fields is D gene, clone size, V gene, J gene, CDR3 DNA, CDR3 protein. A D gene is named only where the DNA matches it firmly. The size field is filled for only some rows; it gives once, few, many or a size class.

>NA|NA|TRBV5-4|TRBJ1-2
TGTGCCAGCAGCTTGGCTGGGGACTATGGCTACACCTTC
CASSLAGDYGYTF
>NA|once|TRBV27|TRBJ2-3
TGTGCCAGCTCCCATTTCGGGCCTGGACAGACCACAGATACGCAGTATTTT
CASSHFGPGQTTDTQYF
>TRBD1|NA|TRBV2|TRBJ1-5
TGTGCCAGCAGAACCAGGGGACAGGGGAATCAGCCCCAGCATTTT
CASRTRGQGNQPQHF
>NA|NA|TRBV5-5|TRBJ1-1
TGTGCCAGCAGCCGGGGGTCCCGGGGGCAGAACACTGAAGCTTTCTTT
CASSRGSRGQNTEAFF
>TRBD1|NA|TRBV18|TRBJ1-5
TGTGCCAGCTCACCGACAGGGGATCAGCCCCAGCATTTT
CASSPTGDQPQHF
>NA|NA|TRBV5-1|TRBJ1-1
TGCGCCAGCAGCCAGGGGAACACTGAAGCTTTCTTT
CASSQGNTEAFF
>TRBD2|once|TRBV4-1|TRBJ2-1
TGCGCCAGCAGCCAAGGACTAGCGGGGCCCCTAAGAAATGAGCAGTTCTTC
CASSQGLAGPLRNEQFF
>NA|NA|TRBV2|TRBJ2-3
TGTGCCAGCAGTGACAGGAGGTCAACAGATACGCAGTATTTT
CASSDRRSTDTQYF
>TRBD1|NA|TRBV18|TRBJ1-2
TGTGCCAGCTCACCCGGGACAGGGGTGGGCTACACCTTC
CASSPGTGVGYTF
>TRBD1|once|TRBV4-1|TRBJ2-7
TGCGCCAGCAGCCTCAGGCCCGGGACAGGGAACTACGAGCAGTACTTC
CASSLRPGTGNYEQYF
>NA|NA|TRBV12-3/TRBV12-4|TRBJ2-7
TGTGCCAGTTCCGGGATTCTTAGCCGTGAGCAGTACTTC
CASSGILSREQYF
>TRBD2|few|TRBV19|TRBJ2-4
TGTGCCAGTAGTAAGACTAGCGGGGGGCCTCCGGGGTACTTC
CASSKTSGGPPGYF
>TRBD2|NA|TRBV5-1|TRBJ2-2
TGCGCCAGCAGCCAATCGGGCCTAGCGGACACCGGGGAGCTGTTTTTT
CASSQSGLADTGELFF
>TRBD1|NA|TRBV5-1|TRBJ2-5
TGCGCCAGCAGCCTCGGGACAGGCCGAGAGACCCAGTACTTC
CASSLGTGRETQYF
>NA|NA|TRBV7-3|TRBJ2-5
TGTGCCAGCAGCTTACACAACCAAGAGACCCAGTACTTC
CASSLHNQETQYF
>NA|NA|TRBV19|TRBJ2-2
TGTGCCAGTACCTTCAAAAACCCGAACACCGGGGAGCTGTTTTTT
CASTFKNPNTGELFF
>TRBD1|NA|TRBV18|TRBJ1-1
TGTGCCAGCTCACCTCCAGGGGGCGCCAACACTGAAGCTTTCTTT
CASSPPGGANTEAFF
>NA|NA|TRBV5-8|TRBJ1-4
TGTGCCAGCAGCTTGGGGACAGATAATGAAAAACTGTTTTTT
CASSLGTDNEKLFF
>TRBD1|NA|TRBV6-5|TRBJ2-1
TGTGCCAGCAAAGCGCGGGACAGGGGCAACAATGAGCAGTTCTTC
CASKARDRGNNEQFF
>NA|once|TRBV19|TRBJ1-5
TGTGCCAGTACTATCGCTGGTAGACAGTACAATCAGCCCCAGCATTTT
CASTIAGRQYNQPQHF
>NA|NA|TRBV30|TRBJ2-2
TGTGCCTGGAGTGGTCGATATGGACTGACGAACACCGGGGAGCTGTTTTTT
CAWSGRYGLTNTGELFF
>NA|NA|TRBV25-1|TRBJ1-2
TGTGCCAGCAGTGACAGCCGCTATGGCTACACCTTC
CASSDSRYGYTF
>TRBD2|NA|TRBV10-3|TRBJ2-3
TGTGCCATCGGAAAGAGACTAGCGGGGGCCCTAGGGCCAGATACGCAGTATTTT
CAIGKRLAGALGPDTQYF
>TRBD2|few|TRBV6-1|TRBJ2-5
TGTGCCAGCAGTGAATTGAGCGGGGGAATACAAGAGACCCAGTACTTC
CASSELSGGIQETQYF
>NA|NA|TRBV29-1|TRBJ1-1
TGCAGCGTTGTACGGGTGGACACTGAAGCTTTCTTT
CSVVRVDTEAFF
>TRBD1|NA|TRBV6-6|TRBJ2-5
TGTGCCAGCAAATTACAGGGGGGATTACAAGAGACCCAGTACTTC
CASKLQGGLQETQYF
>NA|NA|TRBV5-1|TRBJ2-6
TGCGCCAGCAGCGGCTTCGACTCTGGGGCCAACGTCCTGACTTTC
CASSGFDSGANVLTF
>NA|NA|TRBV18|TRBJ2-3
TGTGCCAGCTCACCACCGGGGGCCGCGCATACGCAGTATTTT
CASSPPGAAHTQYF
>NA|NA|TRBV30|TRBJ1-2
TGTGCCTGGAGGGCAGCAGGAGCGTATGGCTACACCTTC
CAWRAAGAYGYTF
>NA|NA|TRBV21-1|TRBJ1-5
TGTGCCAGCAGCAATCTCTACAGGGGGCGGTGCCTTAATCAGCCCCAGCATTTT
CASSNLYRGRCLNQPQHF
>TRBD2|NA|TRBV20-1|TRBJ2-3
TGCAGTGCTAGTCTGGCGGGAGGCTCAGATACGCAGTATTTT
CSASLAGGSDTQYF
>TRBD1|NA|TRBV18|TRBJ1-5
TGTGCCAGCTCGCCCTCCGACAGGGGTGCATATCAGCCCCAGCATTTT
CASSPSDRGAYQPQHF
>NA|NA|TRBV9|TRBJ2-2
TGTGCCAGCAGCGTCAGCGACACCGGGGAGCTGTTTTTT
CASSVSDTGELFF
>TRBD1|NA|TRBV6-5|TRBJ1-3
TGTGCCAGCAGTTACTCGGGAGGGGGCAGTGGAAACACCATATATTTT
CASSYSGGGSGNTIYF
>NA|NA|TRBV19|TRBJ1-1
TGTGCCAGTAGTCTCAGGTGGGATGAAGCTTTCTTT
CASSLRWDEAFF
>TRBD1|NA|TRBV18|TRBJ1-2
TGTGCCAGCTCACCACCGGGACAGGGGTCTGGCTACACCTTC
CASSPPGQGSGYTF
>TRBD1|NA|TRBV29-1|TRBJ1-1
TGCAGCGTTGGACAGGGGGCCCGTGCCACTGAAGCTTTCTTT
CSVGQGARATEAFF
>TRBD2|NA|TRBV6-5|TRBJ2-5
TGTGCCAGCAGTTACGTCCGGGGGGGCGGGGAGACCCAGTACTTC
CASSYVRGGGETQYF
>NA|once|TRBV12-3/TRBV12-4|TRBJ1-1
TGTGCCAGCAGAGCCGGGACTGTCACTAAAGCTTTCTTT
CASRAGTVTKAFF
>NA|NA|TRBV3-1/TRBV3-2|TRBJ2-7
TGTGCCAGCAGTCGTCAATTCGAGCAGTACTTC
CASSRQFEQYF
>NA|once|TRBV6-6|TRBJ2-1
TGTGCCAGCAGTCTACCTGGAAAGGAGCAGTTCTTC
CASSLPGKEQFF
>TRBD1|NA|TRBV7-2|TRBJ2-3
TGTGCCAGCCTGGACAGGGGCACAGATACGCAGTATTTT
CASLDRGTDTQYF